This T cell receptor beta chain was sequenced for a study of response to subunit inactivated influenza vaccine (dated by TCRdb to 2016 to 2019). In the study overall: To follow how T cells responded to a trivalent subunit inactivated influenza vaccine, the researchers relied on deep quantitative profiling of the T cell receptor repertoire. Study-level results and caveats: It was suggested by the authors that each seasonal influenza vaccination may recruit only a limited number of new T cells.

Libraries were made using RT-PCR. The sequencing machine was an Illumina HiSeq 2500. Clones were called with MiXCR by TCRdb after fastp trimmed the public reads at Q25, and only in-frame beta chains were retained. Merged by CDR3 protein, the rows form single entries marked with the most common genes and DNA. The sample table holds around 530,000 distinct CDR3 sequences, of which about 12% were seen once. The top ten clonotypes cover roughly 10% of the sample. A note on this clonotype: What this receptor recognizes is not known. Base-call qualities are not available, and no considerably larger clone is one nucleotide away.

The germline V gene yields SQVTM for CDR1 and ANQGSEA for CDR2. Its CDR3 holds 13 amino acids, cysteine through phenylalanine. The kept DNA is CDR3 alone, 39 bases in frame from the first base. V drops 4 bases and J drops 0 bases, leaving 9 bases in between. The sequence links TRBV29-1 to TRBJ1-2; the D segment cannot be called with confidence. This clonotype was obtained from a man in his fifties or sixties who received an inactivated influenza vaccine. Donor details come from another sample of the same person, matched by shared clones. The sequenced sample was PBMCs from blood, obtained on the day of vaccination. The CDR3 loop reads CSVALESNYGYTF. The nucleotide sequence reads TGCAGCGTTGCTCTGGAGTCTAACTATGGCTACACCTTC.